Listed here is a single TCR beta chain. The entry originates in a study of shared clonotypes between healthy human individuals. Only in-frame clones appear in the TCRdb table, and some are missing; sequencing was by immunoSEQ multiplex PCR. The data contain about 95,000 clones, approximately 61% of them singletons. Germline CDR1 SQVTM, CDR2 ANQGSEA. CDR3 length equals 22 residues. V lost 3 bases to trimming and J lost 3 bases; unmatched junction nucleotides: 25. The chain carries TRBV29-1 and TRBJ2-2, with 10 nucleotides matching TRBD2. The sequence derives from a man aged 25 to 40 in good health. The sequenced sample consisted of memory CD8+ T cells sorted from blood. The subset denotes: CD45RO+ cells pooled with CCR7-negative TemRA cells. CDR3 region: CSVDPPEQIREREGRHTGELFF. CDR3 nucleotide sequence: TGCAGCGTTGATCCCCCCGAACAGATTAGAGAGCGGGAGGGCCGTCACACCGGGGAGCTGTTTTTT.